Each of the 17 T cell receptor beta chains below was sequenced from the same sample in a study of cytomegalovirus exposure and HLA in healthy donors. Data came from immunoSEQ multiplex PCR; TCRdb stores just in-frame clones and leaves some out. This sample has 200,000 to 250,000 clones; roughly 87% occur once, and the top ten carry approximately 2%. Sequenced input: PBMCs. The receptor set was obtained from a young woman in good health and CMV-seropositive.

V and J are TRBV10-1 and TRBJ2-7; TRBD2 is a possible D gene (6 bases). The CDR3 contains 15 residues. CDR1 and CDR2 from the germline V gene are WNHNN and SYGVQD (reference sequence). V gave up 6 bases and J gave up 4 bases, with 19 bases separating them. In DNA, the CDR3 is TGCGCCAGCAGCGCCGGACTACGAGGGGATTACGAGCAGTACTTC. Translated: CASSAGLRGDYEQYF.

The gene calls are TRBV28 and TRBJ2-1, with D possibly being TRBD1 (5 bases). Per germline, CDR1 MDHEN and CDR2 SYDVKM. Trimming left V 2 bases short and J 8 bases short, with 19 bases between. The CDR3 is 16 residues long. CDR3: CASSLTGHHGPHEQFF. In nucleotides, the CDR3 is TGTGCCAGCAGTTTAACCGGACATCACGGGCCCCATGAGCAGTTCTTC.

The J gene is TRBJ2-1, the V gene TRBV30, with 11 bases aligning to TRBD2. J lost 3 bases, V lost 5 bases, and 12 bases had no gene match. CDR1 GTSNPN and CDR2 SVGIG come from the germline V gene (reference sequence). The CDR3 contains 17 residues. The CDR3: CAWDDHSGLADYNEQFF. The CDR3 coding sequence is TGTGCCTGGGATGATCACTCGGGACTAGCGGACTACAATGAGCAGTTCTTC. Looking up the rest from reference TRBV30 and TRBJ2-1 gives the full variable domain: SQTIHQWPATLVQPVGSPLSLECTVEGTSNPNLYWYRQAAGRGLQLLFYSVGIGQISSEVPQNLSASRPQDRQFILSSKKLLLSDSGFYLCAWDDHSGLADYNEQFFGPGTRLTVL.

V usage is TRBV28 and J usage is TRBJ1-3; no definite D call. Per germline, CDR1 MDHEN and CDR2 SYDVKM. The CDR3 runs to 14 residues. The V end lost 4 bases, the J end lost 0 bases, and 7 bases lay between the germline ends. The CDR3 spells CASSSRGSGNTIYF. CDR3 DNA sequence: TGTGCCAGCAGTTCGCGGGGCTCTGGAAACACCATATATTTT.

The chain is built from TRBV28 and TRBJ1-2, with a tentative D call TRBD1 (5 bases). V lost 6 bases and J 4 bases, leaving 18 bases between the germline ends. The CDR3 length is 15 residues. Germline V gene lookup returns CDR1 MDHEN and CDR2 SYDVKM. The CDR3 is CASSPAGVRTYGYTF. For the CDR3, the DNA is TGTGCCAGCAGCCCCGCGGGGGTTCGTACCTATGGCTACACCTTC.

The chain recombines TRBV29-1 with TRBJ1-1; 11 bases are a match to TRBD1. CDR1 and CDR2 (germline): SQVTM, ANQGSEA. CDR3 size: 12 residues. Germline trimming cut 7 bases from V and 3 bases from J; bases unmatched to any gene: 1. CDR3 bases: TGCAGCGGGGACAGGGGGGACACTGAAGCTTTCTTT. Protein product: CSGDRGDTEAFF.

The rearrangement links TRBV30 to TRBJ2-5, with a weak D call TRBD2 (5 bases). There are 15 residues in the CDR3. Looked up from germline, CDR1 is GTSNPN and CDR2 is SVGIG (reference sequence). Trimming removed 4 bases at V and 2 bases at J, with 17 bases between. The CDR3 sequence: CAWMQGLAKQETQYF. The CDR3, as DNA: TGTGCCTGGATGCAAGGGCTAGCAAAACAAGAGACCCAGTACTTC.

The J gene is TRBJ1-1, the V gene TRBV6-5, with D perhaps matching TRBD1 (5 bases). The germline V gene encodes CDR1 MNHEY and CDR2 SVGAGI. The V end lost 2 bases, the J end lost 6 bases, and 13 bases lay between the germline ends. The length of the CDR3 is 14 residues. The CDR3: CASSYGQGGAEAFF. In DNA form, the CDR3 reads TGTGCCAGCAGTTACGGGCAGGGCGGCGCTGAAGCTTTCTTT.

This chain uses TRBV6-1 with TRBJ2-7, with TRBD1 matching 10 bases. The CDR3 sequence is 14 residues long. The V and J ends lost 8 bases and 2 bases, in that order; junction bases with no gene match: 6. CDR1 MNHNS and CDR2 SASEGT come from the germline V gene. Written as DNA, the CDR3 is TGTGCCAGCGGCTACGGACAGGGGGCCTACGAGCAGTACTTC. Its protein is CASGYGQGAYEQYF.

The V call is TRBV9, the J call TRBJ2-5; 11 nucleotides align to TRBD2. This CDR3 is 16 amino acids long. With V trimmed by 0 bases and J by 5 bases, 6 bases remained unmatched. Germline V gene data show CDR1 as SGDLS and CDR2 as YYNGEE. The CDR3 sequence is CASSVGLAGGFETQYF. As DNA, the CDR3 is TGTGCCAGCAGCGTAGGGCTAGCGGGAGGTTTCGAGACCCAGTACTTC.

Points on this clone: Other DNA sequences in the sample encode the same CDR3. The chain combines TRBV19 with TRBJ2-5; D is ambiguous. Trimming pared 1 base from V and 4 bases from J, leaving 4 bases between. The CDR3 totals 12 residues. Per the germline V gene, CDR1 is LNHDA and CDR2 is SQIVND (reference sequence). The CDR3 loop reads CASSIGGETQYF. In DNA, the CDR3 is TGTGCCAGTAGTATAGGAGGAGAGACCCAGTACTTC.

This rearrangement joins TRBV6-5 to TRBJ2-1, with D unresolved. The length of the CDR3 is 15 residues. With 5 bases removed from V and 5 bases from J, the gap between germline ends came to 16 bases. CDR1 is MNHEY and CDR2 is SVGAGI in the germline V gene. The CDR3 is CASSLALRDNNEQFF. The DNA of the CDR3 is TGTGCCAGCAGTCTTGCACTCAGAGACAACAATGAGCAGTTCTTC.

The V and J genes are TRBV27 and TRBJ2-3; 10 bases align to TRBD2. Losses at the gene ends were 3 bases for V and 2 bases for J; bases not matched to a gene: 2. Looked up from germline, CDR1 is MNHEY and CDR2 is SMNVEV (reference sequence). CDR3 length: 15 residues. Written as DNA, the CDR3 is TGTGCCAGCAGTTTCAGCGGGAGGGCCACAGATACGCAGTATTTT. Translation gives CASSFSGRATDTQYF.

V usage is TRBV4-1 and J usage is TRBJ2-7, with 7 bases that match TRBD1. Germline trimming cut 4 bases from V and 1 base from J; bases unmatched to any gene: 7. The CDR3 runs to 15 residues. The V gene's germline CDR1 is MGHRA and CDR2 YSYEKL. Written as DNA, the CDR3 is TGCGCCAGCAGCCGGGCACAGGGGTCATCCTACGAGCAGTACTTC. This encodes CASSRAQGSSYEQYF.

The chain has TRBV9 and TRBJ1-3, with 7 bases that match TRBD1. This CDR3 spans 17 amino acids. In germline, CDR1 is SGDLS, CDR2 YYNGEE. V dropped 0 bases and J dropped 0; count of bases not matched to a gene: 6. CDR3 sequence: CASSVGAGQYSGNTIYF. As DNA, the CDR3 is TGTGCCAGCAGCGTAGGGGCGGGACAGTACTCTGGAAACACCATATATTTT.

The V call is TRBV27, the J call TRBJ1-1; 8 bases agree with TRBD1. V was clipped by 4 bases and J by 6 bases; unmatched bases: 13. The germline V gene has CDR1 MNHEY and CDR2 SMNVEV (reference sequence). This CDR3 contains 16 residues. CDR3 amino acids: CASSSWTGLYDAEAFF. CDR3 sequence (DNA): TGTGCCAGCAGTTCATGGACAGGGTTGTATGATGCTGAAGCTTTCTTT.

The CDR3 here is CAILGLTNTGELFF. Here the CDR3 DNA reads TGTGCCATCTTGGGACTTACGAACACCGGGGAGCTGTTTTTT. V is TRBV2 and J is TRBJ2-2; maybe TRBD2 (6 bases). The CDR3 is made up of 14 amino acids. Trimming took off 10 bases at V and 0 bases at J, with 12 bases between the two ends. Germline V CDR1 and CDR2: SNHLY, FYNNEI.